This T cell receptor (beta chain) emerged from a study of identical twins (dated by TCRdb to between 2015 and 2016). With respect to the entire study: To test whether fetal clonotypes persist, this study deep-sequenced TCR alpha and beta repertoires from monozygotic twins, from unrelated adults of various ages, and from cord blood. To rule out contamination, replicate twin experiments were performed at different times with different library preparation protocols. What the work shows at the level of the full study, not this receptor alone: The excess sharing between twins in beta out-of-frame sequences was weaker because fewer shared sequences reduced the signal-to-noise ratio. Because the same donors could not be followed over many years, the conclusions relied on cross-sectional statistical analysis. Out-of-frame TCR alpha sharing in monozygotic twins was systematically underestimated by recombination models, whereas sharing between unrelated individuals was in agreement with the recombination models. Invariant T cells such as MAIT and iNKT could partly confound zero-insertion analyses, though diverse VJ usage argued against this for most clonotypes. Compared with coincidental sharing between unrelated individuals, an excess of low generation-probability sequences was observed among out-of-frame TCR alpha sequences shared between twins. Fewer insertions were carried by abundant cord blood beta clonotypes; a weaker similar trend was observed in young adult naive repertoires, while no such trend was observed in memory repertoires.

From a lookup of the germline V gene, CDR1 and CDR2 are MDHEN and SYDVKM. V lost 3 bases and J lost 4 bases; the stretch between them is 11 bases long. The CDR3 contains 14 residues, cysteine and phenylalanine counted. Only CDR3 DNA remains: 42 bases, in frame from the first base. Every donor was a healthy Caucasian. Three unrelated non-twin adults were additionally sequenced: a male aged 18 to 29, a male aged 50 to 60 and a female aged 50 to 60. Miltenyi CD45RO+ enrichment and human naive T-cell isolation kits were used to isolate memory (CD45RO+) and naive T cells from PBMC. Receptor libraries were prepared by 5' RACE. TCRdb names Illumina HiSeq 2000 as the instrument used. A universal primer binding site was introduced by template switching, and a unique molecular identifier was present in the final cDNA, enabling accurate counting of TCR cDNA molecules. Specific primers in the conserved constant-segment region were used to synthesize first-strand cDNA for TCR alpha and beta chains. To control for contamination, every cDNA library carried two barcodes: a SMART-Mk sample barcode plus Illumina barcodes. Two successive PCR steps introduced TruSeq adapter sequences along with Illumina sample barcodes. TCR alpha and beta cDNA libraries were sequenced on the Illumina HiSeq platform with custom primers. On the study's bioinformatics: MiGEC was used to process raw reads and extract unique molecular identifiers, and MiXCR was used to find CDR3 positions. For each individual, recombination models were inferred using an EM algorithm with the repgenHMM and IGoR tools. Shared clonotypes were analyzed with the tcR package in R, and sharing was normalized by the product of cloneset sizes. To study raw recombination free of thymic and clonal selection effects, out-of-frame nonproductive sequences were analyzed. The public reads were reanalyzed by TCRdb: fastp trimming at Q25, MiXCR alignment, in-frame beta chains only. Each entry is one CDR3 protein sequence, shown with its most common DNA and genes. TCRdb assigned the V and J calls; the authors' analysis was not used. Here the sample has 400,000 to 500,000 distinct CDR3 sequences; about 18% occur a single time. Around 12% of the sample is taken by the ten largest.

Only a few counts were recorded for this clonotype. Its cognate antigen has yet to be identified. It has no much larger one-base neighbor in the sample; base qualities were not kept. This sequence was found in a man between 45 and 60 years old in good health. The chain employs TRBV28 and TRBJ2-3, with TRBD2 as a weak D call on 5 bases. Specimen: naive T cells sorted from blood. In the paper's terms, the cell subset or site label means: cells isolated with a human naive T-cell isolation kit. The nucleotide sequence reads TGTGCCAGCAGTTTGCCGAGGGAAGCAGATACGCAGTATTTT. This encodes CASSLPREADTQYF.